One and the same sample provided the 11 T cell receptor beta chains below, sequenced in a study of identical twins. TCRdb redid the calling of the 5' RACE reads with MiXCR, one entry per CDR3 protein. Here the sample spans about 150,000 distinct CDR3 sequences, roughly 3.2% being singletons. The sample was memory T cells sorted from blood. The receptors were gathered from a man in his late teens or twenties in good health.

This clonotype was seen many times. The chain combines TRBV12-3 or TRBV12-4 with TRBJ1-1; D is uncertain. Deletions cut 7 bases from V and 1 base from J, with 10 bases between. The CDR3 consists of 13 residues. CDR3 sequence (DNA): TGTGCCAGCATCCCCGGCACGAACACTGAAGCTTTCTTT. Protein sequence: CASIPGTNTEAFF.

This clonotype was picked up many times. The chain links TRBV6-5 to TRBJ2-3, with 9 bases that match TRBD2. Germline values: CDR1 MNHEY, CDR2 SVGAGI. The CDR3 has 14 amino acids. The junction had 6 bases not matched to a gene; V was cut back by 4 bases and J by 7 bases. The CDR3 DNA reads TGTGCCAGCAGTTCCTTAGCGGGAGCGAATACGCAGTATTTT. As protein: CASSSLAGANTQYF.

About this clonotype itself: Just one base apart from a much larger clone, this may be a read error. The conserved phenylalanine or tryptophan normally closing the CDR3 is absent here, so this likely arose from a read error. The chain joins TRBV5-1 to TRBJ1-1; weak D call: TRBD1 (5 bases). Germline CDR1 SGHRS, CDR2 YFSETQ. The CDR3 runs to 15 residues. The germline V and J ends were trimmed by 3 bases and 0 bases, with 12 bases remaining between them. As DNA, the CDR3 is TGCGCCAGCAGCTCCAGGGCGGGAATGAACACTGAAGCTTTCTGT. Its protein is CASSSRAGMNTEAFC.

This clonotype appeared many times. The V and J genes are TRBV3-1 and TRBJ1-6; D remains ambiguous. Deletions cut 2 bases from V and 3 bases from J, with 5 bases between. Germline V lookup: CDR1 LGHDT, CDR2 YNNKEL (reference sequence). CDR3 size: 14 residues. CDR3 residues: CASSQSDYNSPLHF. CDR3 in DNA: TGTGCCAGCAGCCAATCGGACTATAATTCACCCCTCCACTTT.

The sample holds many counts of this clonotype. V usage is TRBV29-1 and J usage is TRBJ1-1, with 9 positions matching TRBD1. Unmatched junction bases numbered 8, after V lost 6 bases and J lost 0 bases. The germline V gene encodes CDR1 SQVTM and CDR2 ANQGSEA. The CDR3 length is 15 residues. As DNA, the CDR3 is TGCAGCGTCCAACGAACAGGGGGCCTGAACACTGAAGCTTTCTTT. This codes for CSVQRTGGLNTEAFF.

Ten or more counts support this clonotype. CDR3 coding DNA: TGCAGTGCTAGAGATGGCGGGACAGGGGGCAATCAGCCCCAGCATTTT. Translation gives CSARDGGTGGNQPQHF. The gene calls are TRBV20-1 and TRBJ1-5; 10 bases align to TRBD1. V was clipped by 0 bases and J by 2 bases; unmatched bases: 4. This CDR3 is 16 amino acids long. Germline V lookup: CDR1 DFQATT, CDR2 SNEGSKA (reference sequence).

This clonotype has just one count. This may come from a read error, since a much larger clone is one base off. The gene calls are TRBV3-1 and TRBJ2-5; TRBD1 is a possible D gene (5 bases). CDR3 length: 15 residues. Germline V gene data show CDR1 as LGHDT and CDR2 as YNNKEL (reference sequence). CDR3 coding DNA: TGTGCCAGCAGGCAAGTGGGCAGGGCGATGGGGACCCAGTACTTC. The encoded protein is CASRQVGRAMGTQYF.

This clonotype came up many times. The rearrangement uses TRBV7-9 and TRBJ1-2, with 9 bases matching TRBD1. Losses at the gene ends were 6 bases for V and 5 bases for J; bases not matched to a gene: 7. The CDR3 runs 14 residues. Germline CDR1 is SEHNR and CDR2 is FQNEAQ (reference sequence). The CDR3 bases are TGTGCCAGCAGTTGGGACAGGGTTGGGTATGGCTACACCTTC. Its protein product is CASSWDRVGYGYTF. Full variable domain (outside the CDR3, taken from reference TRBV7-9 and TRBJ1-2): DTGVSQNPRHKITKRGQNVTFRCDPISEHNRLYWYRQTLGQGPEFLTYFQNEAQLEKSRLLSDRFSAERPKGSFSTLEIQRTEQGDSAMYLCASSWDRVGYGYTFGSGTRLTVV.

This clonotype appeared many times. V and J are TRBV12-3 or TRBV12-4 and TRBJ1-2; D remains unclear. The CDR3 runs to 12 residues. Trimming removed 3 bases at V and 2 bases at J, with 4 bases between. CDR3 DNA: TGTGCCAGCAGTTTGATCAACTATGGCTACACCTTC. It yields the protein CASSLINYGYTF.

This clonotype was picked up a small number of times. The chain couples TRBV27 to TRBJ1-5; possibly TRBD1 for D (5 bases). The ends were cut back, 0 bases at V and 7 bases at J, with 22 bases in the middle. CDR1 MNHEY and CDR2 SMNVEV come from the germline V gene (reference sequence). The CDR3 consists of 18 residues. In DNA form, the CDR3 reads TGTGCCAGCAGTTTATCGCCCCTTCGGGACCCCTCCGGCCAGCCCCAGCATTTT. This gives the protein CASSLSPLRDPSGQPQHF.

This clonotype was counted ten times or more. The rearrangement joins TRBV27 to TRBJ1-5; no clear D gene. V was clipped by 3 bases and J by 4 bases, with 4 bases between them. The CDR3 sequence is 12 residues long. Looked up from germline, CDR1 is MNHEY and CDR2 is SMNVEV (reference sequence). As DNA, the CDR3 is TGTGCCAGCAGTTTTTATAATCAGCCCCAGCATTTT. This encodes CASSFYNQPQHF.